This T cell receptor (beta chain) was identified in a study of regulatory T cells in long-lasting Graves disease. This clonotype was detected a few times. The V gene's germline CDR1 is DFQATT and CDR2 SNEGSKA (reference sequence). Germline trimming cut 2 bases from V and 7 bases from J; bases unmatched to any gene: 4. This CDR3 comprises 12 residues. Through Arm-PCR of CDR3 regions and iRepertoire HTBI primers, TCR beta libraries were built. TCRdb ran MiXCR on the multiplex PCR reads and lists one entry per CDR3 protein. The table shows 400,000 to 500,000 distinct CDR3 sequences, with approximately 23% occurring only once. The time point here: persistent/refractory GD, antithyroid drugs over 5 years with positive TRAb. From PBMCs, RNA was extracted and then used to make the TCR library.

The material was peripheral blood mononuclear cells (PBMCs), obtained when the disease was refractory, from a patient treated with antithyroid drugs. The chain couples TRBV20-1 to TRBJ2-7, with 8 bases fitting TRBD1. The TCR was taken from a female donor with Graves disease. CDR3 amino acids: CSARQGAREQYF. The CDR3 nucleotides are TGCAGTGCTAGACAGGGGGCGAGGGAGCAGTACTTC.